These 18 T cell receptor beta chains were sequenced from one sample in a study of T cell repertoires in ileal Crohn's disease. Time point of the sample: neoterminal ileum biopsy at postoperative endoscopy, about 6 months after surgery. TCRdb keeps only in-frame clones here, not all; method: immunoSEQ multiplex PCR. The sample lists around 1,300 clones, about 80% seen once, with over 10% in the top ten. The sequenced sample was ileal tissue. These receptors all come from an adult with Crohn's disease.

The gene calls are TRBV7-1 and TRBJ2-3; 8 nucleotides match TRBD1. TRBV7-1 is an open reading frame, and its role is uncertain. Trimming at V came to 3 bases and at J to 5 bases, leaving 7 bases not matched to a gene. The CDR3 is 15 residues long. CDR3 nucleotide sequence: TGTGCCAGCAGCTCCCCGATAGGACAGGGAGATACGCAGTATTTT. Protein sequence: CASSSPIGQGDTQYF.

The chain couples TRBV6-1 to TRBJ2-3; 10 nucleotides agree with TRBD1. V trimming: 3 bases; J trimming: 3 bases; junction bases outside the gene matches: 3. Germline V gives CDR1 MNHNS, CDR2 SASEGT. The CDR3 consists of 15 residues. This CDR3 reads CASSDGTGETDTQYF. CDR3 coding DNA: TGTGCCAGCAGTGATGGGACAGGGGAAACAGATACGCAGTATTTT.

This clone was recorded a few times. This chain joins TRBV19 and TRBJ2-1; D is possibly TRBD1 (5 bases). V lost 4 bases, J lost 8 bases, and 9 bases lay in between. CDR3 length equals 12 residues. Germline-derived CDR1 and CDR2 are LNHDA and SQIVND (reference sequence). CDR3 region: CASSSRVYEQFF. The CDR3 coding sequence is TGTGCCAGTAGTAGCAGGGTCTATGAGCAGTTCTTC.

V gene TRBV14 combines with J gene TRBJ1-5; D possibly corresponds to TRBD1 (5 bases). The germline gives CDR1 SGHDN, CDR2 FVKESK. V shed 0 bases and J shed 7 bases, with 10 bases lying between them. The CDR3 covers 14 residues. CDR3: CASSQDWGNQPQHF. CDR3 bases: TGTGCCAGCAGCCAAGATTGGGGGAACCAGCCCCAGCATTTT.

The rearrangement uses TRBV11-2 and TRBJ2-7; TRBD1 is a possible D gene (5 bases). Germline CDR1 SGHAT, CDR2 FQNNGV. Between the trimmed V and J ends, which lost 4 bases and 2 bases, there was a span of 18 bases. CDR3 length: 16 amino acids. CDR3 DNA sequence: TGTGCCAGCAGCTCGCCCGCCGCTCAGGGTGCCTACGAGCAGTACTTC. This translates into CASSSPAAQGAYEQYF.

This chain links TRBV7-6 with TRBJ2-1; 12 nucleotides line up with TRBD2. CDR3 length equals 16 residues. Unmatched junction bases numbered 11, after V lost 5 bases and J lost 9 bases. CDR1 is SGHVS, CDR2 FNYEAQ, per germline. CDR3 in DNA: TGTGCCAGCAGCCAGAACCTAGCGGGGGGGTCCGGTGAGCAGTTCTTC. It yields the protein CASSQNLAGGSGEQFF.

This chain uses TRBV30 with TRBJ1-2; maybe TRBD1 (6 bases). Germline-derived CDR1 and CDR2 are GTSNPN and SVGIG (reference sequence). V dropped 2 bases and J dropped 2 bases, with 12 bases sitting between them. The CDR3 has 14 amino acids. CDR3 coding DNA: TGTGCCTGGAGTATCCCGGACAGAAACTATGGCTACACCTTC. This translates into CAWSIPDRNYGYTF.

The chain has TRBV9 and TRBJ2-1, with D perhaps matching TRBD2 (5 bases). Trimming cost V 4 bases and J 1 base, with 12 bases left between them. Germline V gives CDR1 SGDLS, CDR2 YYNGEE. The CDR3 is made up of 15 amino acids. The CDR3 sequence is CASSPREKSYNEQFF. The CDR3 nucleotides are TGTGCCAGCAGCCCCCGGGAAAAATCCTACAATGAGCAGTTCTTC. The full variable domain, its missing parts supplied by reference TRBV9 and TRBJ2-1, is DSGVTQTPKHLITATGQRVTLRCSPRSGDLSVYWYQQSLDQGLQFLIQYYNGEERAKGNILERFSAQQFPDLHSELNLSSLELGDSALYFCASSPREKSYNEQFFGPGTRLTVL.

This clone has only one observation. The chain links TRBV6-1 to TRBJ2-1; D assignment may be TRBD1 or TRBD2 (6 bases each). The CDR3 totals 13 residues. The germline CDR1 and CDR2 sequences are MNHNS and SASEGT. V lost 2 bases and J lost 9, with 11 bases in between. The CDR3 sequence is CASSETGAGEQFF. CDR3 DNA sequence: TGTGCCAGCAGTGAAACGGGGGCTGGTGAGCAGTTCTTC.

The chain joins TRBV25-1 to TRBJ2-2, with 8 positions matching TRBD1. The V segment lost 2 bases and the J segment 3 bases; nucleotides outside the gene matches: 2. Germline V CDR1 and CDR2: MGHDK, SYGVNS. There are 15 residues in the CDR3. As DNA, the CDR3 is TGTGCCAGCAGTGAAGGACAGGGTGACACCGGGGAGCTGTTTTTT. Translated: CASSEGQGDTGELFF.

The V gene is TRBV5-3, the J gene TRBJ1-2, with D tentatively TRBD1 (6 bases). TRBV5-3 belongs to the ORF category, with a function that is uncertain. The CDR3 has 13 residues. The V end lost 7 bases, the J end lost 0 bases, and 10 bases lay between the germline ends. The CDR3 sequence is CARGRTANYGYTF. The CDR3 nucleotides read TGTGCCAGAGGTCGGACAGCTAACTATGGCTACACCTTC.

The chain carries TRBV5-1 and TRBJ1-3; the D is unclear. Trimming left V 0 bases short and J 4 bases short, with 8 bases between. The germline CDR1 and CDR2 sequences are SGHRS and YFSETQ. The CDR3 runs to 14 residues. The CDR3 spells CASSLAGLGNTIYF. DNA for the CDR3: TGCGCCAGCAGCTTGGCTGGGCTGGGAAACACCATATATTTT.

The chain is built from TRBV5-1 and TRBJ2-2; D unclear. Trimming took 3 bases from V and 6 from J, leaving 6 bases between them. The V gene's germline CDR1 is SGHRS and CDR2 YFSETQ. The length of the CDR3 is 12 residues. The CDR3 reads CASSSDAGELFF. For the CDR3, the DNA is TGCGCCAGCAGCTCGGACGCCGGGGAGCTGTTTTTT.

The J gene is TRBJ2-3, the V gene TRBV6-6; possibly TRBD2 for D (6 bases). CDR1 MNHNY and CDR2 SVGAGI come from the germline V gene (reference sequence). The CDR3 sequence is 16 residues long. Trimming left V 6 bases short and J 0 bases short, with 16 bases between. CDR3 protein: CASRKWGDASTDTQYF. In nucleotides, the CDR3 is TGTGCCAGCAGAAAATGGGGGGATGCTAGCACAGATACGCAGTATTTT.

This chain joins TRBV27 and TRBJ1-1; the D gene is possibly TRBD1 (6 bases). Deletions cut 3 bases from V and 3 bases from J, with 14 bases between. The CDR3 sequence is 15 residues long. Germline V gene sequence: CDR1 MNHEY, CDR2 SMNVEV (reference sequence). For the CDR3, the DNA is TGTGCCAGCAGTTTCAGGGGCCCCGGGGACACTGAAGCTTTCTTT. Protein sequence: CASSFRGPGDTEAFF.

This sequence joins TRBV5-1 and TRBJ2-7; 8 bases fit TRBD1. Germline V CDR1 and CDR2: SGHRS, YFSETQ. Unmatched junction bases numbered 6, after V lost 2 bases and J lost 5 bases. The CDR3 is 14 amino acids. CDR3 DNA sequence: TGCGCCAGCAGCTTCGGACAGGGTAGCAACGAGCAGTACTTC. Translating gives CASSFGQGSNEQYF.

This chain connects TRBV5-4 to TRBJ1-6; 8 nucleotides line up with TRBD1. This CDR3 region has 15 residues. CDR1 and CDR2 (germline): SGHNT, YYREEE (reference sequence). Trimming took 4 bases from V and 10 from J; bases not matched to a gene: 10. The CDR3 DNA reads TGTGCCAGCAGCCCTACCGGACAGGGACAATCACCCCTCCACTTT. Amino acid sequence: CASSPTGQGQSPLHF.

The rearrangement uses TRBV5-4 and TRBJ2-1; D is tentatively TRBD1 or TRBD2 (7 bases each). Deletions cut 6 bases from V and 8 bases from J, with 15 bases between. The germline V gene has CDR1 SGHNT and CDR2 YYREEE (reference sequence). This CDR3 is 13 amino acids long. The CDR3, as DNA: TGTGCCAGCACCCCTCCAGGGGGGGATGAGCAGTTCTTC. Translating it yields CASTPPGGDEQFF.